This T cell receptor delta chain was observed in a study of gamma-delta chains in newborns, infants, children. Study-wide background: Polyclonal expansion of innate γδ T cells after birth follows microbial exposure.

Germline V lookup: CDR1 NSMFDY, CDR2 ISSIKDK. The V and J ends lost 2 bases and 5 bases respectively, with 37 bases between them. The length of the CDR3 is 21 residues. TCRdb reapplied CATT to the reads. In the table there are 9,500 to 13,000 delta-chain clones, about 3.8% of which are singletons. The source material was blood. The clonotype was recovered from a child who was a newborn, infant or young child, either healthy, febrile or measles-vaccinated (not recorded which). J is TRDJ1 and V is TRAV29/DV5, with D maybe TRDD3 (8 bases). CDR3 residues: CAASRVDRNRGVGGCNDKLIF. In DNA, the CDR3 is TGTGCAGCAAGTCGTGTGGACCGAAATAGGGGAGTTGGGGGATGCAATGATAAACTCATCTTT. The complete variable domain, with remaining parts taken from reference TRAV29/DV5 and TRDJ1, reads DQQVKQNSPSLSVQEGRISILNCDYTNSMFDYFLWYKKYPAEGPTFLISISSIKDKNEDGRFTVFLNKSAKHLSLHIVPSQPGDSAVYFCAASRVDRNRGVGGCNDKLIFGKGTRVTVEP.